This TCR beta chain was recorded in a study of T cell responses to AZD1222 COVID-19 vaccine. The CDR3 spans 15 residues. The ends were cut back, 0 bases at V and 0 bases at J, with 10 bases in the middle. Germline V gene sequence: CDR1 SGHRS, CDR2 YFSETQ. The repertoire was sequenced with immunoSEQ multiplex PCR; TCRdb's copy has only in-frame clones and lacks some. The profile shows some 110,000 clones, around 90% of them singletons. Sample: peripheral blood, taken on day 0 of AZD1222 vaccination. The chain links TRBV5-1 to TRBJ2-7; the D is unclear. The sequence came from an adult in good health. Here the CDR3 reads CASSLVGESSYEQYF. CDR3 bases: TGCGCCAGCAGCTTGGTTGGCGAAAGCTCCTACGAGCAGTACTTC.